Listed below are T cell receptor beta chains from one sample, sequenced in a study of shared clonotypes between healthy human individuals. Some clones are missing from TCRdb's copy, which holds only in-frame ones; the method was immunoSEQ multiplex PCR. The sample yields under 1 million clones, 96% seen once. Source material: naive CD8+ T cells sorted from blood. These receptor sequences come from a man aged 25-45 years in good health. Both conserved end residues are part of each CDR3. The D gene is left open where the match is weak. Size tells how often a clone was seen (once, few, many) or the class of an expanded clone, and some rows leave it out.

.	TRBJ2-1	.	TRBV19	CASSPSRSYNEQFF	TGTGCCAGTAGTCCTTCCAGGTCATACAATGAGCAGTTCTTC
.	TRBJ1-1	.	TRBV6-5	CASSYGIGNTEAFF	TGTGCCAGCAGTTACGGAATCGGGAACACTGAAGCTTTCTTT
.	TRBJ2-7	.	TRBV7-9	CASSAPKGGPSPYEQYF	TGTGCCAGCAGCGCTCCGAAGGGGGGGCCAAGTCCCTACGAGCAGTACTTC
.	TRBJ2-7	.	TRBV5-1	CASSLQGTYEQYF	TGCGCCAGCAGCTTACAGGGTACCTACGAGCAGTACTTC
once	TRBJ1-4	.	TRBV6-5	CASSSQGVNEKLFF	TGTGCCAGCAGTTCGCAGGGTGTTAATGAAAAACTGTTTTTT
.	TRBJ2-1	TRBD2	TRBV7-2	CASSWGLAENYNEQFF	TGTGCCAGCAGCTGGGGACTAGCCGAAAACTACAATGAGCAGTTCTTC
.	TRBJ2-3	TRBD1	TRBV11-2	CASSLDIFGDRDGTDTQYF	TGTGCCAGCAGCTTAGATATCTTTGGGGACAGGGATGGGACAGATACGCAGTATTTT
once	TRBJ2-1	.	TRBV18	CASSPYVESSYNEQFF	TGTGCCAGCTCACCATATGTGGAAAGCTCCTACAATGAGCAGTTCTTC
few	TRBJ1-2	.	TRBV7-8	CASSLERTGSFNYGYTF	TGTGCCAGCAGCTTAGAACGTACAGGGTCCTTTAACTATGGCTACACCTTC
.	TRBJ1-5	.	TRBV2	CASSLDGQPQHF	TGTGCCAGCAGTCTGGATGGACAGCCCCAGCATTTT
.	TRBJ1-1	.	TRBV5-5	CASSAKGVSTEAFF	TGTGCCAGCAGCGCTAAGGGGGTGAGCACTGAAGCTTTCTTT
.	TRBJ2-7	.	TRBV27	CASSVTDRTYEQYF	TGTGCCAGCAGTGTCACAGACCGAACCTACGAGCAGTACTTC
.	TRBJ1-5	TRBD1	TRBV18	CASSSSGTGYLDQPQHF	TGTGCCAGCTCATCGTCCGGGACAGGGTACCTCGATCAGCCCCAGCATTTT
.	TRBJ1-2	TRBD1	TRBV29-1	CSVQEGQGTYGYTF	TGCAGCGTTCAGGAGGGACAGGGGACCTATGGCTACACCTTC
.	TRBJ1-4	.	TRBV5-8	CASSSPIVGGGIATNEKLFF	TGTGCCAGCAGCTCGCCAATAGTCGGCGGAGGAATCGCAACTAATGAAAAACTGTTTTTT
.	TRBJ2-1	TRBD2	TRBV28	CASSLRGTSGSNEQFF	TGTGCCAGCAGCTTGCGGGGGACTAGCGGGAGTAATGAGCAGTTCTTC
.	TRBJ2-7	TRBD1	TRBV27	CASTYTQGDYEQYF	TGTGCCAGCACCTACACCCAGGGGGACTACGAGCAGTACTTC
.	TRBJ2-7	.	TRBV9	CASSMGGPGGLEQYF	TGTGCCAGCAGCATGGGGGGGCCAGGTGGGCTCGAGCAGTACTTC
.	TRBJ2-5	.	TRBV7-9	CASSFSSEKETQYF	TGTGCCAGCAGCTTTTCCTCGGAGAAGGAGACCCAGTACTTC
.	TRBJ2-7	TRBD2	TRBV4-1	CASSQELAAVYEQYF	TGCGCCAGCAGCCAAGAACTAGCGGCAGTCTACGAGCAGTACTTC
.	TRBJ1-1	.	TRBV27	CASSFGRDTEAFF	TGTGCCAGCAGTTTTGGCAGGGACACTGAAGCTTTCTTT
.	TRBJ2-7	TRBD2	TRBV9	CASSGSGNVYEQYF	TGTGCCAGCAGCGGCAGCGGGAACGTCTACGAGCAGTACTTC
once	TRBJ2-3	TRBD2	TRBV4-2	CASSRQLSSGTHTDTQYF	TGTGCCAGCAGCCGCCAGTTATCTAGCGGGACACACACAGATACGCAGTATTTT
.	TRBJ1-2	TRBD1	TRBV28	CASSLTRQGVYGYTF	TGTGCCAGCAGTTTAACTAGACAGGGGGTCTATGGCTACACCTTC
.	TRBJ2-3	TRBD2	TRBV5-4	CASSFGLAGASDTQYF	TGTGCCAGCAGCTTCGGACTAGCGGGCGCATCAGATACGCAGTATTTT
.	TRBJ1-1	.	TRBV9	CASSVDHVNTEAFF	TGTGCCAGCAGCGTAGATCACGTAAACACTGAAGCTTTCTTT
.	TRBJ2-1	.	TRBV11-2	CASSSNPRRVYNEQFF	TGTGCCAGCAGCTCCAACCCGAGGAGGGTCTACAATGAGCAGTTCTTC
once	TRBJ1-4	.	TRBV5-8	CASSPIEGRGEKLFF	TGTGCCAGCAGCCCTATTGAGGGGCGAGGTGAAAAACTGTTTTTT
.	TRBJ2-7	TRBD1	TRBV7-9	CASSLGQGAYEQYF	TGTGCCAGCAGCTTAGGGCAGGGGGCGTATGAGCAGTACTTC
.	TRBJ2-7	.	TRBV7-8	CASSPLPSYEQYF	TGTGCCAGCAGCCCCCTCCCCTCCTACGAGCAGTACTTC
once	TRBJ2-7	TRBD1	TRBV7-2	CASSLGTVSSYEQYF	TGTGCCAGCAGCCTCGGGACAGTATCTTCCTACGAGCAGTACTTC
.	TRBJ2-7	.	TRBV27	CASSISYGHRSYEQYF	TGTGCCAGCAGCATCTCATACGGACATCGATCCTACGAGCAGTACTTC
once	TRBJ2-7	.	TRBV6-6	CASSYHMGYEQYF	TGTGCCAGCAGTTACCATATGGGGTACGAGCAGTACTTC
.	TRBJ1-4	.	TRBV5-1	CASSLAEENEKLFF	TGCGCCAGCAGCTTGGCCGAGGAAAATGAAAAACTGTTTTTT
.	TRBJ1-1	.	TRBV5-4	CASSPRSPNTEAFF	TGTGCCAGCAGCCCCCGGTCCCCCAACACTGAAGCTTTCTTT
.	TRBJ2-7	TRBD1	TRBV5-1	CASSPETGQGYEQYF	TGCGCCAGCAGCCCCGAAACGGGACAGGGGTACGAGCAGTACTTC
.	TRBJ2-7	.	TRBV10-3	CAISEYQGSEQYF	TGTGCCATCAGTGAATATCAGGGCTCCGAGCAGTACTTC
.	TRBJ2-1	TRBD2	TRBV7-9	CASSPRGVGKVDEQFF	TGTGCCAGCAGCCCCCGGGGGGTGGGGAAAGTGGATGAGCAGTTCTTC
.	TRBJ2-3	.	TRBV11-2	CAGQGGVPTDTQYF	TGTGCGGGGCAGGGCGGGGTTCCCACAGATACGCAGTATTTT
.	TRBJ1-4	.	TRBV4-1	CASSPSQEKLFF	TGCGCCAGCAGCCCCAGTCAGGAAAAACTGTTTTTT
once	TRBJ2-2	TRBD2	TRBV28	CASSPGHREVGELFF	TGTGCCAGCAGTCCCGGCCACCGGGAGGTCGGGGAGCTGTTTTTT
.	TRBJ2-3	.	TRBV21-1	CYRTALATDTQYF	TGCTATCGGACGGCGCTTGCCACAGATACGCAGTATTTT
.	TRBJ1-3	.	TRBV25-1	CASSETGGAPSGNTIYF	TGTGCCAGCAGTGAAACGGGGGGGGCACCCTCTGGAAACACCATATATTTT
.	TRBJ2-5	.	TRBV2	CAVHRDTLQETQYF	TGTGCCGTGCACCGGGACACCCTGCAAGAGACCCAGTACTTC
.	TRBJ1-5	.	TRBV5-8	CASSLGLDFAQPQHF	TGTGCCAGCAGCTTGGGTCTCGATTTTGCTCAGCCCCAGCATTTT
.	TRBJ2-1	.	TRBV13	CASSLGGAEVGNEQFF	TGTGCCAGCAGCTTGGGGGGCGCAGAAGTCGGCAATGAGCAGTTCTTC
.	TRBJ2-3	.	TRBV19	CASSAARTDTQYF	TGTGCCAGTAGTGCGGCTAGGACAGATACGCAGTATTTT
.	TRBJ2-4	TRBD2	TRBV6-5	CASSGVGSGENIQYF	TGTGCCAGCAGTGGAGTAGGCAGCGGGGAAAACATTCAGTACTTC
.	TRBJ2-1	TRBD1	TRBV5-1	CASSLSGGYYNEQFF	TGCGCCAGCAGCTTATCAGGGGGCTACTACAATGAGCAGTTCTTC
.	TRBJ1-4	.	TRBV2	CASSDSLGEKLFF	TGTGCCAGCAGTGACAGCCTTGGGGAAAAACTGTTTTTT
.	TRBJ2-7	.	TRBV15	CATSRVVLGGEQYF	TGTGCCACCAGCAGAGTCGTTTTGGGGGGCGAGCAGTACTTC
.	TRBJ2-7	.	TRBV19	CASSYGEGAYEQYF	TGTGCCAGTAGTTACGGGGAGGGGGCCTACGAGCAGTACTTC